This T cell receptor beta chain comes out of a study of blood T cells in healthy people across ages. This CDR3 spans 14 amino acids. From germline, CDR1 is SEHNR and CDR2 FQNEAQ (reference sequence). J lost 4 bases, V lost 3 bases, and 3 bases had no gene match. There were at least 5 micrograms of total RNA extracted from every sample. A second PCR, run for about 6 to 11 cycles, used a sample-barcoded 5' primer plus a J-beta primer mix. TCRdb reanalysed the 5' RACE reads using MiXCR and keeps one entry per CDR3 protein. The data show more than 450,000 distinct CDR3 sequences, 25% to 35% seen once. The data also belong to a second study, concerning T cells of mothers and their children.

The clonotype originates from a boy between 2 and 10 years old in good health. What was sequenced was blood. This chain links TRBV7-9 with TRBJ1-5; 7 nucleotides align to TRBD1. The CDR3 sequence is CASSLTGHNQPQHF. CDR3 in DNA: TGTGCCAGCAGCTTGACAGGGCATAATCAGCCCCAGCATTTT.